The T cell receptor (beta chain) under discussion was sequenced for a study of blood T cell repertoires in COVID-19. Study at large: The United States, Italy and Spain were the sources of the acute and convalescent COVID-19 samples. T cells, B-cell-depleted T cells, or PBMCs supplied cDNA or gDNA.

CDR3 length: 15 amino acids. V shed 1 base and J 9 bases; nucleotides not matched to a gene: 7. Germline V lookup: CDR1 LGHDT, CDR2 YNNKEL (reference sequence). In the original analysis: Nucleated cell number was recorded as an estimate derived from reference gene primer amplification. Here immunoSEQ multiplex PCR was the method, and the copy in TCRdb shows in-frame clones only, minus some. The V and J calls and clone size come from that table; D and trimming were worked out from the DNA. Here the sample spans tens of thousands of clones, 92% being singletons. Sample: peripheral blood. The TCR originated in a man aged 50 to 60 with active COVID-19. The rearrangement joins TRBV3-1 (or the pseudogene TRBV3-2) to TRBJ2-1; TRBD2 agrees at 9 bases. The CDR3 nucleotides read TGTGCCAGCAGCCAAGGGGAGGGACTAGCTTTTGAGCAGTTCTTC. Translation gives CASSQGEGLAFEQFF.